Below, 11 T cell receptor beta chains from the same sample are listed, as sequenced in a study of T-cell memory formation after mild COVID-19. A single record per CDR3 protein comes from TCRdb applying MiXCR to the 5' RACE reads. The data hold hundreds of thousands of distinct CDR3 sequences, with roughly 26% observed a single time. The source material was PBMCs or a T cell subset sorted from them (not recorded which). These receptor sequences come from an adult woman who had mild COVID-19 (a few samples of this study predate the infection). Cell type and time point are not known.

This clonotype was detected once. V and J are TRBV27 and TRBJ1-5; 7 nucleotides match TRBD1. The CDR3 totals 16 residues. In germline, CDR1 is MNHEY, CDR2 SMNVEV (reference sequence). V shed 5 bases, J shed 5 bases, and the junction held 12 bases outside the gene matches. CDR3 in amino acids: CASSPNGQEFYQPQHF. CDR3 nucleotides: TGTGCCAGCAGTCCAAACGGACAGGAATTCTATCAGCCCCAGCATTTT.

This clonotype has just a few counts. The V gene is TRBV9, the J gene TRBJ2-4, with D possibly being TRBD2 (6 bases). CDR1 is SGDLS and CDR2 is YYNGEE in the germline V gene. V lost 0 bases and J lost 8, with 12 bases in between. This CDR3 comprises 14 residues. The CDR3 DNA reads TGTGCCAGCAGCGTAGATCGCGGGGCGGACATTCAGTACTTC. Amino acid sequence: CASSVDRGADIQYF. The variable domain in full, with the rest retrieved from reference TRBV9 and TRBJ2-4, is DSGVTQTPKHLITATGQRVTLRCSPRSGDLSVYWYQQSLDQGLQFLIQYYNGEERAKGNILERFSAQQFPDLHSELNLSSLELGDSALYFCASSVDRGADIQYFGAGTRLSVL.

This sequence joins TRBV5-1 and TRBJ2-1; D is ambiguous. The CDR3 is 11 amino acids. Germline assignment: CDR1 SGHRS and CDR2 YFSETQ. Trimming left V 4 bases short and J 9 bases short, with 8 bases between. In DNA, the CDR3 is TGCGCCAGCAGCCATGGCTTTGAGCAGTTCTTC. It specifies CASSHGFEQFF.

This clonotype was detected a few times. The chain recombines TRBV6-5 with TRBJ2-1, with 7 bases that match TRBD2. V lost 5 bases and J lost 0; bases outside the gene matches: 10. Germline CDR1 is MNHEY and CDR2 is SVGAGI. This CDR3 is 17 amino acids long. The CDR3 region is CASSKRSRGSSYNEQFF. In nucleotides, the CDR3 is TGTGCCAGCAGTAAGCGATCACGCGGGAGCTCCTACAATGAGCAGTTCTTC.

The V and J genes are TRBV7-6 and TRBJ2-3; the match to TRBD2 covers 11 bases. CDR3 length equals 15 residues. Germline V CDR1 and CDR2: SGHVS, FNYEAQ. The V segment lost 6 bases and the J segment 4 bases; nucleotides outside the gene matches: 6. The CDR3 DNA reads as TGTGCCAGCAGTTCGACTAGCGGGGAGGCAGATACGCAGTATTTT. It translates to CASSSTSGEADTQYF.

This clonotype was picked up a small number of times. The DNA for the CDR3 is TGTGCCAGCTCGCCCGACAGGGGAGCTGGCGAGCAGTACTTC. It specifies CASSPDRGAGEQYF. The chain links TRBV18 to TRBJ2-7; the match to TRBD1 covers 8 bases. J was trimmed by 6 bases and V by 6 bases; bases with no gene match: 10. CDR1 is KGHSH and CDR2 is LQKENI in the germline V gene. This CDR3 contains 14 residues.

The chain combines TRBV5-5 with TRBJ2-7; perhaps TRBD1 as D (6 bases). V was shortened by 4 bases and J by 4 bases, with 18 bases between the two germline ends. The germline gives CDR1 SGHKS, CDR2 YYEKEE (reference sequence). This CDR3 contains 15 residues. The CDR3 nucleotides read TGTGCCAGCAGCGAGGACAGACAACAAATTTACGAGCAGTACTTC. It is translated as CASSEDRQQIYEQYF.

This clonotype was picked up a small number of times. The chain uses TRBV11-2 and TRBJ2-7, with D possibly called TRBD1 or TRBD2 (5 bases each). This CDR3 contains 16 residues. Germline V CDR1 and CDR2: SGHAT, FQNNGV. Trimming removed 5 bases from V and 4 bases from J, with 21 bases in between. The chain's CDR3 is CASSPPTGTSAYEQYF. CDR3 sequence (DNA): TGTGCCAGCAGCCCCCCGACGGGGACGTCGGCATACGAGCAGTACTTC.

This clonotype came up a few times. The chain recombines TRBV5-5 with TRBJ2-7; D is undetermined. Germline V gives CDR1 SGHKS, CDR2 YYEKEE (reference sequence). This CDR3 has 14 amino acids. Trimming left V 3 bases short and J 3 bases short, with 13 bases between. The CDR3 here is CASSSTRYGYEQYF. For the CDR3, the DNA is TGTGCCAGCAGCTCCACTCGGTACGGCTACGAGCAGTACTTC.

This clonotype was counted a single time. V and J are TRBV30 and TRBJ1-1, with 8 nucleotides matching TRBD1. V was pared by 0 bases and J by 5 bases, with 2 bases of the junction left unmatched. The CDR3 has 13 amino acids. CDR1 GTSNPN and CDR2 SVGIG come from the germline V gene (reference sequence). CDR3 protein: CAWSVYRGTEAFF. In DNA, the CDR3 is TGTGCCTGGAGTGTTTACAGGGGGACTGAAGCTTTCTTT.

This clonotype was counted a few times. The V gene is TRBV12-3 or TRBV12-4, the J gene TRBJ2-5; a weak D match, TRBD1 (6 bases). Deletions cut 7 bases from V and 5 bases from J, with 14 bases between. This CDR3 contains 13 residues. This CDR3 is CASNRQAGETQYF. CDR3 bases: TGTGCCAGCAATCGACAGGCTGGGGAGACCCAGTACTTC.